This T cell receptor (beta chain) was recorded in a study of cytomegalovirus exposure and HLA in healthy donors. Germline V CDR1 and CDR2: SGHAT, FQNNGV. This CDR3 comprises 15 residues. J gave up 6 bases and V 3 bases, and 9 bases lay outside the gene matches. Study-wide findings and caveats: There were approximately 150 TCR beta chains listed as cytomegalovirus-associated. Rare sequences made up most TCRs, while some public TCRs were found in many donors. Within a later analysis, the majority of CMV-associated TCR beta chains appeared HLA-restricted. In a later analysis, TCR beta V- and J-gene trimming showed a link to a missense DCLRE1C variant.

As concerns this clone: Its antigen is still unknown.

Amplification used 60 Vbeta primers and 13 Jbeta primers. Sequencing used immunoSEQ multiplex PCR; TCRdb keeps in-frame clones, though not all of them. Here the sample spans some 200,000 clones, about four fifths being singletons. The sequence was obtained from a girl under 18 in good health and CMV-seropositive. The chain recombines TRBV11-2 with TRBJ1-2; 8 nucleotides match TRBD1. Sequenced input: PBMCs. In DNA, the CDR3 is TGTGCCAGCAGCTTTGTAGCAGGGGGCTCGAATGGCTACACCTTC. This codes for CASSFVAGGSNGYTF.